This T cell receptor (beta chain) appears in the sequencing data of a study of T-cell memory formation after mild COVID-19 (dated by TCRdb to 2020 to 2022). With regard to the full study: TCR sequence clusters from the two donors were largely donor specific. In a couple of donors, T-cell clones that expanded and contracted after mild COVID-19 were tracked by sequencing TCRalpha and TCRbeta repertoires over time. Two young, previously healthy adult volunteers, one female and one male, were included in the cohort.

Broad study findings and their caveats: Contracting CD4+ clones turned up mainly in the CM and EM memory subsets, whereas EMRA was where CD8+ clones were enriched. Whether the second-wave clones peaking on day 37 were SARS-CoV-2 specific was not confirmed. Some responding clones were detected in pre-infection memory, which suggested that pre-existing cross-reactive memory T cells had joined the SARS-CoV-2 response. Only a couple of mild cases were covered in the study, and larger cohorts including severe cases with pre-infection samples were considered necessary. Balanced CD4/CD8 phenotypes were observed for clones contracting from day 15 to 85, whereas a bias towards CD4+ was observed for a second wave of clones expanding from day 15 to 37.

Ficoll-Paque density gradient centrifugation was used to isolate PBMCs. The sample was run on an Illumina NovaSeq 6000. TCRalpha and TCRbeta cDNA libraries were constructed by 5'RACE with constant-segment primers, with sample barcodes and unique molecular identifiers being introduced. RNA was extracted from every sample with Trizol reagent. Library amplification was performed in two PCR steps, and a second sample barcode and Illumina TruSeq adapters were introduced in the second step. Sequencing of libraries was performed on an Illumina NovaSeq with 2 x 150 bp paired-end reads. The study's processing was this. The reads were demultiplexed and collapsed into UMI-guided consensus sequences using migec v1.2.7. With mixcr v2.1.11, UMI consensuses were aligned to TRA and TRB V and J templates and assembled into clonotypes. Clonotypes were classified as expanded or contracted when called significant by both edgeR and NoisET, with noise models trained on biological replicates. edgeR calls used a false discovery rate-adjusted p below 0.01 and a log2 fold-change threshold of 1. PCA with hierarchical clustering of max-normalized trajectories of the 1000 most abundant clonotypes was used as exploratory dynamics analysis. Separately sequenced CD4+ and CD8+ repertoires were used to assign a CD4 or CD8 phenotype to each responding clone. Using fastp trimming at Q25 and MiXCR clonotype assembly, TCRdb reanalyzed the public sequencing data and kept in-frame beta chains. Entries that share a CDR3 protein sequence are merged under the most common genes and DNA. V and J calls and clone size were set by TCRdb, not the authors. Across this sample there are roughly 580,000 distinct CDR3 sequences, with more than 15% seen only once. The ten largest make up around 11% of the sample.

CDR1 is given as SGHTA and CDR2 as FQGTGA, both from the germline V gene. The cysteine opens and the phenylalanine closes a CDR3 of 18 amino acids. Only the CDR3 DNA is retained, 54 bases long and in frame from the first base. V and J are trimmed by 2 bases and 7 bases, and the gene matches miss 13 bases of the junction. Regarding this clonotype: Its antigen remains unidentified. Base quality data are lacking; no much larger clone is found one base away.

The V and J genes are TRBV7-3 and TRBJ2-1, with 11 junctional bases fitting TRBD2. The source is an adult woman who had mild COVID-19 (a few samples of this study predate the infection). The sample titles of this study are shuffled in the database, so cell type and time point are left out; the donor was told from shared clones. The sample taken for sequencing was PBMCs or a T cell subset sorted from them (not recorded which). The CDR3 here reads CASSLEIGSLAGGNEQFF. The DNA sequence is TGTGCCAGCAGCTTAGAGATTGGTAGTCTAGCGGGGGGAAATGAGCAGTTCTTC.